This T cell receptor beta chain was sequenced for a study of cytomegalovirus exposure and HLA in healthy donors. About the study: The Caucasian-associated ancestry cluster held roughly 81% of 398 genotyped donors. General study results and limits: A prior analysis recorded that most TCR beta V segments were productive about 87% or about 30% of the time. As a later analysis revealed, the rate of TCR association differed by HLA locus, with DRB1 most and HLA-C fewest. A missense DCLRE1C variant was associated with V- and J-gene trimming of TCR beta chains in a later analysis, and an independent cohort replicated the association.

In the case of this clone: As yet, its antigen is unknown.

CDR1 and CDR2 (germline): SGDLS, YYNGEE. The CDR3 loop spans 13 amino acids. V was clipped by 4 bases and J by 2 bases; unmatched bases: 2. A multiplex PCR was run with 60 Vbeta primers and 13 Jbeta primers. Data came from immunoSEQ multiplex PCR; TCRdb stores just in-frame clones and leaves some out. The data contain more than 95,000 clones, about 80% of them singletons. This TCR derives from a man aged 30-40 years in good health and CMV-seropositive. J is TRBJ2-5 and V is TRBV9, with 7 bases aligning to TRBD1. The sequencing input was PBMCs. The CDR3 sequence: CASSRGQQETQYF. CDR3 nucleotide sequence: TGTGCCAGCAGCCGGGGACAGCAAGAGACCCAGTACTTC.